What follows are 22 T cell receptor beta chains derived from one specimen sequenced in a study of T-cell reconstitution after alpha-beta-depleted transplantation in children. Preparation of the TCRbeta library was carried out with unique molecular identifiers. Each CDR3 protein is one row after TCRdb ran MiXCR on the PCR reads. The sample carries roughly 150,000 distinct CDR3 sequences, around 10% recorded once. The starting material was PBMCs, obtained before TCRalphabeta/CD19-depleted stem cell transplant. These receptors originate from a boy between 2 and 15 years old with acute myeloid leukemia, due to receive a stem cell transplant.

This clonotype has a count of ten or more. For the CDR3, the DNA is TGCAGCGTTCAAACCGAGATGCAGCCCCAGCATTTT. This sequence encodes CSVQTEMQPQHF. This rearrangement joins TRBV29-1 to TRBJ1-5, with D hard to call. The V gene lost 5 bases and the J gene lost 7 bases, with 12 bases spanning the gap. In germline, CDR1 is SQVTM, CDR2 ANQGSEA. CDR3 length: 12 residues.

This clonotype turned up a few times. The chain carries TRBV11-3 and TRBJ2-5; a possible D gene is TRBD1 (6 bases). V was trimmed by 0 bases and J by 5 bases, leaving 13 bases between them. This CDR3 has 15 residues. CDR1 and CDR2 (germline): SGHNT, YENEEA. The CDR3 is CASSLEGAPGETQYF. The CDR3 DNA follows: TGTGCCAGCAGCTTAGAGGGGGCACCCGGGGAGACCCAGTACTTC.

This chain connects TRBV28 to TRBJ1-5; no clear D. The length of the CDR3 is 16 residues. The germline gives CDR1 MDHEN, CDR2 SYDVKM. The V gene lost 5 bases and the J gene lost 0 bases, with 14 bases spanning the gap. The CDR3 bases are TGTGCCAGCAGTCTACTCGCTACGTATAGCAATCAGCCCCAGCATTTT. Translating gives CASSLLATYSNQPQHF.

This clonotype was observed at least ten times. The chain uses TRBV5-1 and TRBJ1-1, with D uncertain. This CDR3 has 16 residues. The germline CDR1 and CDR2 sequences are SGHRS and YFSETQ. The V end lost 5 bases, the J end lost 1 base, and 18 bases lay between the germline ends. The CDR3 sequence: CASRTGRGGTNTEAFF. CDR3 coding DNA: TGCGCCAGCAGAACCGGACGGGGAGGAACGAACACTGAAGCTTTCTTT.

This clonotype was detected many times. The J gene is TRBJ1-1, the V gene TRBV27, with TRBD1 as a possible D gene (5 bases). With 8 bases removed from V and 0 bases from J, the gap between germline ends came to 19 bases. Germline CDR1 MNHEY, CDR2 SMNVEV (reference sequence). This CDR3 has 16 residues. The CDR3 coding sequence is TGTGCCAGCGGGATAAGATGGGGCATCATGAACACTGAAGCTTTCTTT. Amino acids: CASGIRWGIMNTEAFF.

This clonotype was picked up many times. The V call is TRBV20-1, the J call TRBJ1-6; D is uncertain. V was cut by 3 bases and J by 10 bases, with 7 bases left in between. This CDR3 contains 11 residues. Germline CDR1 is DFQATT and CDR2 is SNEGSKA (reference sequence). The CDR3 nucleotides are TGCAGTGCTAGGTCAGGATCACCCCTCCACTTT. It specifies CSARSGSPLHF.

This clonotype showed up many times. The chain recombines TRBV12-3 or TRBV12-4 with TRBJ1-2, with 9 bases matching TRBD1. The CDR3 has 13 residues. Trimming removed 3 bases from V and 7 bases from J; junction bases left unmatched: 3. In DNA form, the CDR3 reads TGTGCCAGCAGTTTCGAGACAGGGGGTGGCTACACCTTC. Its translation is CASSFETGGGYTF.

Note on this clonotype: This may arise from a read error, as a much more abundant clone is one base away. This sequence joins TRBV25-1 and TRBJ2-3; no clear D gene. The germline CDR1 and CDR2 sequences are MGHDK and SYGVNS. The CDR3 runs to 14 residues. V was shortened by 1 base and J by 0 bases, with 5 bases between the two germline ends. CDR3 in DNA: TGTGCCAGCAGTGAATTTGCTAGCACAGATACGCAGTATTTT. Encoded protein: CASSEFASTDTQYF.

This clonotype was observed at least ten times. V gene TRBV6-5 combines with J gene TRBJ2-1; tentatively, D is TRBD2 (5 bases). Germline values: CDR1 MNHEY, CDR2 SVGAGI. The germline V and J ends were trimmed by 3 bases and 1 base, with 19 bases remaining between them. This CDR3 comprises 18 residues. CDR3 coding DNA: TGTGCCAGCAGTTATTCGAGTCGCGGAGCGGATTCCTACAATGAGCAGTTCTTC. Its translation is CASSYSSRGADSYNEQFF.

This clonotype has a count of ten or more. The chain employs TRBV5-1 and TRBJ1-3; perhaps TRBD1 as D (6 bases). The CDR3 sequence is 15 residues long. CDR1 and CDR2 from the germline V gene are SGHRS and YFSETQ. The V end was cut by 4 bases, the J end by 0 bases, with 11 bases between. CDR3 in DNA: TGCGCCAGCAGCCCGGGGGACACCTCTGGAAACACCATATATTTT. Translating it yields CASSPGDTSGNTIYF.

The sample holds many counts of this clonotype. The V call is TRBV7-6, the J call TRBJ1-1; 10 nucleotides match TRBD1. CDR1 SGHVS and CDR2 FNYEAQ come from the germline V gene. The CDR3 extends over 14 amino acids. V gave up 3 bases and J gave up 5 bases; unmatched junction bases: 3. This CDR3 reads CASSFGTGVTEAFF. The CDR3 DNA follows: TGTGCCAGCAGCTTCGGGACAGGGGTAACTGAAGCTTTCTTT.

The rearrangement links TRBV5-1 to TRBJ2-2; TRBD2 aligns across 10 bases. Germline CDR1 reads SGHRS; CDR2 reads YFSETQ. The CDR3 contains 17 residues. With V trimmed by 0 bases and J by 6 bases, 8 bases remained unmatched. CDR3 nucleotides: TGCGCCAGCAGCTTGGATTGGCTAGCGGGAGCACCCGGGGAGCTGTTTTTT. This translates into CASSLDWLAGAPGELFF. Full variable domain (rest looked up from reference TRBV5-1 and TRBJ2-2): KAGVTQTPRYLIKTRGQQVTLSCSPISGHRSVSWYQQTPGQGLQFLFEYFSETQRNKGNFPGRFSGRQFSNSRSEMNVSTLELGDSALYLCASSLDWLAGAPGELFFGEGSRLTVL.

This clonotype was detected ten times or more. The chain combines TRBV20-1 with TRBJ2-3; 8 bases match TRBD1. V shed 4 bases, J shed 0 bases, and the junction held 6 bases outside the gene matches. The CDR3 sequence is 15 residues long. The germline V gene has CDR1 DFQATT and CDR2 SNEGSKA (reference sequence). CDR3 residues: CSAIGQGISTDTQYF. For the CDR3, the DNA is TGCAGTGCTATTGGACAGGGTATAAGCACAGATACGCAGTATTTT.

This clonotype was seen ten or more times. The rearrangement uses TRBV12-3 or TRBV12-4 and TRBJ2-3; no clear D gene. The CDR3 runs to 11 residues. V lost 10 bases and J 5 bases, leaving 10 bases between the germline ends. CDR3 region: CATSELDTQYF. CDR3 DNA: TGTGCCACATCAGAATTAGATACGCAGTATTTT.

The rearrangement links TRBV18 to TRBJ1-5; no firm D call. CDR3 length equals 14 residues. V dropped 3 bases and J dropped 6 bases, with 12 bases sitting between them. Germline V gene data show CDR1 as KGHSH and CDR2 as LQKENI. CDR3 DNA: TGTGCCAGCTCACCCGCAGAGGTTTCTCAGCCCCAGCATTTT. It is translated as CASSPAEVSQPQHF.

In this sample, this clonotype turned up many times. The chain employs TRBV10-3 and TRBJ2-7; TRBD1 aligns across 9 bases. The CDR3 is made up of 14 amino acids. Germline V gene sequence: CDR1 ENHRY, CDR2 SYGVKD. V was clipped by 6 bases and J by 3 bases; unmatched bases: 6. As DNA, the CDR3 is TGTGCCATCAGACCCGGGACAGGGCTCTACGAGCAGTACTTC. Translation: CAIRPGTGLYEQYF.

To note about this clonotype: A much larger clone lies one base from this, so it may be a read error. The chain is built from TRBV2 and TRBJ1-5, with D maybe TRBD1 (6 bases). V was shortened by 5 bases and J by 6 bases, with 26 bases between the two germline ends. The CDR3 spans 18 residues. The germline V gene has CDR1 SNHLY and CDR2 FYNNEI. The CDR3 protein is CASSPRKGEKTPTQPQHF. In DNA form, the CDR3 reads TGTGCCAGCAGTCCCCGCAAGGGGGAGAAAACCCCAACTCAGCCCCAGCATTTT.

This clonotype was picked up many times. V gene TRBV20-1 combines with J gene TRBJ1-2; no reliable D call. The CDR3 is 16 residues long. The V gene's germline CDR1 is DFQATT and CDR2 SNEGSKA (reference sequence). V was pared by 0 bases and J by 7 bases, with 21 bases between. The CDR3 protein is CSARDLEARSVSGYTF. CDR3 DNA sequence: TGCAGTGCTAGAGATCTGGAGGCCCGTTCGGTGTCTGGCTACACCTTC.

This clonotype came up many times. This sequence joins TRBV20-1 and TRBJ1-4; possible D gene TRBD1, 5 bases. V was clipped by 6 bases and J by 7 bases, with 15 bases between them. CDR1 and CDR2 from the germline V gene are DFQATT and SNEGSKA (reference sequence). The CDR3 spans 13 residues. Here the CDR3 DNA reads TGCAGTGCAGTCCGGGGCAAAGGTGAAAAACTGTTTTTT. Translating gives CSAVRGKGEKLFF.

This clonotype was observed at least ten times. The rearrangement uses TRBV5-6 and TRBJ2-1; no reliable D call. The CDR3 sequence is 11 residues long. With 4 bases removed from V and 10 bases from J, the gap between germline ends came to 9 bases. Germline assignment: CDR1 SGHDT and CDR2 YYEEEE. The CDR3 DNA reads TGTGCCAGCAGCACACTCAGCGAGCAGTTCTTC. Its translation is CASSTLSEQFF.

This clonotype occurred many times. CDR3 bases: TGTGCCAGCAGCTTGCGTCTAGCGGGAGGGAGCACAGATACGCAGTATTTT. Translation gives CASSLRLAGGSTDTQYF. V gene TRBV5-6 combines with J gene TRBJ2-3, with 12 bases matching TRBD2. J lost 0 bases, V lost 1 base, and 3 bases had no gene match. CDR1 and CDR2 from the germline V gene are SGHDT and YYEEEE. The length of the CDR3 is 17 residues.

This clonotype has ten or more counts. The chain is built from TRBV11-2 and TRBJ2-4, with 10 bases identical to TRBD2. Germline CDR1 SGHAT, CDR2 FQNNGV. This CDR3 has 14 amino acids. The junction had 0 bases not matched to a gene; V was cut back by 6 bases and J by 1 base. Here the CDR3 reads CASRTSGAKNIQYF. The CDR3 DNA reads as TGTGCCAGCAGGACTAGCGGGGCCAAAAACATTCAGTACTTC. Based on the CDR3 plus reference TRBV11-2 and TRBJ2-4, the full variable domain is EAGVAQSPRYKIIEKRQSVAFWCNPISGHATLYWYQQILGQGPKLLIQFQNNGVVDDSQLPKDRFSAERLKGVDSTLKIQPAKLEDSAVYLCASRTSGAKNIQYFGAGTRLSVL.